This entry features one T cell receptor beta chain sequence. Its antigen is undetermined. An overlapping HIV-1 Gag peptide pool stimulated these cells at 0.95 to 1 ug/peptide/mL. Sorting of responding CD4+ T cells relied on upregulated CD40 ligand together with CD69. This record comes from a study of persistence of HIV-infected CD4 T cells. Study results and caveats: Antigen-responding cells were enriched for degenerate expanded CDR3beta sequences.

The libraries were made with immunoSEQ version 4 in survey mode. Each sample used up to 1 ug genomic DNA diluted to around 10 ng/uL. Libraries were prepared by immunoSEQ multiplex PCR; TCRdb keeps only in-frame clonotypes and omits some of them. The sample has approximately 25,000 clones, about 74% seen once. Trimming removed 1 base at V and 1 base at J, with 7 bases between. This CDR3 is 14 amino acids long. Germline CDR1 and CDR2: LGHDT and YNNKEL (reference sequence). V usage is TRBV3-1 (or the pseudogene TRBV3-2) and J usage is TRBJ1-1; D is undetermined. The sequences come from CD4+ T cells sorted from PBMCs after roughly 18-hour stimulation, collected from a patient who received antiretroviral therapy. This sequence was found in an adult man with HIV who was CMV-seropositive. CDR3 DNA sequence: TGTGCCAGCAGCCAAGGACCGCCGAACACTGAAGCTTTCTTT. Its protein product is CASSQGPPNTEAFF.